Following are 18 T cell receptor beta chains from one sample sequenced in a study of cytomegalovirus exposure and HLA in healthy donors. Use of 60 Vbeta and 13 Jbeta primers characterized the PCR. Sequencing used immunoSEQ multiplex PCR; TCRdb keeps in-frame clones, though not all of them. This table holds some 90,000 clones, 78% found once. Sequenced input: PBMCs. The receptor set was obtained from a woman aged 40 to 50 in good health and CMV-seronegative.

The chain employs TRBV28 and TRBJ1-3; D gene unclear. This CDR3 comprises 14 residues. V was trimmed by 5 bases and J by 2 bases, leaving 10 bases between them. Germline lookup yields CDR1 MDHEN and CDR2 SYDVKM. The CDR3 reads CASSTAHAGNTIYF. In nucleotides, the CDR3 is TGTGCCAGCAGTACAGCCCATGCTGGAAACACCATATATTTT.

The chain combines TRBV11-2 with TRBJ1-1, with D possibly TRBD1 on 5 matching bases. Trimming shortened V by 6 bases and J by 5 bases, and 16 bases separated the two germline ends. Germline assignment: CDR1 SGHAT and CDR2 FQNNGV. The CDR3 is made up of 14 amino acids. CDR3 nucleotides: TGTGCCAGCAGTAGAAGGACACTCAAAACTGAAGCTTTCTTT. This gives the protein CASSRRTLKTEAFF.

This rearrangement joins TRBV6-6 to TRBJ2-3; tentative D call: TRBD2 (6 bases). The germline CDR1 and CDR2 sequences are MNHNY and SVGAGI (reference sequence). The CDR3 has 16 residues. Trimming took 2 bases from V and 5 from J, leaving 17 bases between them. Here the CDR3 reads CASSYTLGGAGDTQYF. The DNA of the CDR3 is TGTGCCAGCAGTTACACCCTCGGCGGGGCGGGAGATACGCAGTATTTT.

The rearrangement uses TRBV7-9 and TRBJ1-2; possible D gene TRBD1, 6 bases. The CDR3 totals 15 residues. V lost 2 bases to trimming and J lost 6 bases, with 16 bases between them. From germline, CDR1 is SEHNR and CDR2 FQNEAQ (reference sequence). The CDR3 reads CASSLPLTGPNGYTF. CDR3 coding DNA: TGTGCCAGCAGCTTACCTTTGACAGGACCGAATGGCTACACCTTC.

This chain connects TRBV5-1 to TRBJ2-5; 8 bases line up with TRBD2. Looked up from germline, CDR1 is SGHRS and CDR2 is YFSETQ. The V and J ends lost 7 bases and 4 bases, in that order; junction bases with no gene match: 9. This CDR3 comprises 14 residues. The DNA for the CDR3 is TGCGCCAGCCGAAGGTCGGGAGGGGGAGAGACCCAGTACTTC. Its protein product is CASRRSGGGETQYF.

The chain has TRBV11-2 and TRBJ2-7, with 10 bases identical to TRBD1. Germline trimming cut 7 bases from V and 6 bases from J; bases unmatched to any gene: 12. Germline CDR1 and CDR2: SGHAT and FQNNGV. The CDR3 is 15 amino acids. This CDR3 is CASNHRGTGASEQYF. CDR3 coding DNA: TGTGCCAGCAACCACCGCGGGACAGGGGCTTCCGAGCAGTACTTC.

The chain employs TRBV7-9 and TRBJ2-5, with a tentative D call TRBD1 (6 bases). Germline V CDR1 and CDR2: SEHNR, FQNEAQ (reference sequence). V lost 0 bases and J lost 11, with 10 bases in between. There are 12 residues in the CDR3. For the CDR3, the DNA is TGTGCCAGCAGCTTAGCAGGGGGAGAGCAGTACTTC. Its protein product is CASSLAGGEQYF. Filled out from reference TRBV7-9 and TRBJ2-5, the complete variable domain reads DTGVSQNPRHKITKRGQNVTFRCDPISEHNRLYWYRQTLGQGPEFLTYFQNEAQLEKSRLLSDRFSAERPKGSFSTLEIQRTEQGDSAMYLCASSLAGGEQYFGPGTRLLVL.

The CDR3 coding sequence is TGTGCCAGCAGCCGGACTACCGAAGAGACCCAGTACTTC. Translation gives CASSRTTEETQYF. The chain has TRBV6-5 and TRBJ2-5; the D gene is possibly TRBD2 (6 bases). The ends were cut back, 6 bases at V and 3 bases at J, with 11 bases in the middle. Looked up from germline, CDR1 is MNHEY and CDR2 is SVGAGI. This CDR3 is 13 amino acids long.

This clone came up a few times. This rearrangement joins TRBV6-5 to TRBJ1-2, with TRBD1 identical over 7 bases. J lost 7 bases, V lost 2 bases, and 7 bases had no gene match. The CDR3 runs to 14 residues. Germline loops: CDR1 MNHEY, CDR2 SVGAGI. This CDR3 reads CASSYQTGMSGYTF. DNA of the CDR3: TGTGCCAGCAGTTACCAGACAGGGATGAGTGGCTACACCTTC.

V usage is TRBV2 and J usage is TRBJ2-1; TRBD2 aligns across 9 bases. CDR1 and CDR2 from the germline V gene are SNHLY and FYNNEI. The ends lost 9 bases at V and 4 bases at J; junction bases unmatched: 7. This CDR3 contains 14 residues. In DNA, the CDR3 is TGTGCCAGTAGTCGACTAGCGGTATACAATGAGCAGTTCTTC. Residues: CASSRLAVYNEQFF.

The V gene is TRBV19, the J gene TRBJ1-1; D call uncertain. With 4 bases removed from V and 4 bases from J, the gap between germline ends came to 13 bases. The CDR3 has 14 residues. Germline V gene data show CDR1 as LNHDA and CDR2 as SQIVND (reference sequence). The CDR3 reads CASSKWSEATEAFF. DNA for the CDR3: TGTGCCAGTAGTAAGTGGAGCGAGGCCACTGAAGCTTTCTTT.

As DNA, the CDR3 is TGCGCCAGCAGCCCCTTTCTGAGCACAGATACGCAGTATTTT. It translates to CASSPFLSTDTQYF. The chain is built from TRBV5-1 and TRBJ2-3; D gene unclear. V shed 4 bases and J shed 0 bases, with 9 bases lying between them. The CDR3 covers 14 residues. CDR1 SGHRS and CDR2 YFSETQ come from the germline V gene.

The V and J genes are TRBV7-9 and TRBJ2-5, with D perhaps matching TRBD1 (6 bases). V dropped 3 bases and J dropped 2 bases, with 13 bases sitting between them. Germline CDR1 SEHNR, CDR2 FQNEAQ (reference sequence). This CDR3 has 15 residues. CDR3 protein: CASSFSTGTQETQYF. CDR3 nucleotides: TGTGCCAGCAGCTTTTCGACAGGTACACAAGAGACCCAGTACTTC.

This chain joins TRBV4-2 and TRBJ2-1; D possibly corresponds to TRBD2 (5 bases). The V and J ends lost 0 bases and 7 bases respectively, with 7 bases between them. CDR3 size: 13 residues. Germline CDR1 LGHNA, CDR2 YNFKEQ. The CDR3 DNA sequence: TGTGCCAGCAGCCAAGATGGAGGAAATGAGCAGTTCTTC. Protein product: CASSQDGGNEQFF.

The chain has TRBV29-1 and TRBJ1-2; D call uncertain. The V gene lost 6 bases and the J gene lost 0 bases, with 8 bases spanning the gap. This CDR3 comprises 12 residues. Germline CDR1 reads SQVTM; CDR2 reads ANQGSEA. As DNA, the CDR3 is TGCAGCGTCACATGGTCTAACTATGGCTACACCTTC. This gives the protein CSVTWSNYGYTF.

The gene calls are TRBV29-1 and TRBJ2-7, with D possibly TRBD2 on 5 matching bases. Germline V CDR1 and CDR2: SQVTM, ANQGSEA. The CDR3 consists of 12 residues. V lost 6 bases to trimming and J lost 1 base, with 10 bases between them. CDR3 loop: CSVRVGSYEQYF. CDR3 nucleotide sequence: TGCAGCGTGAGGGTGGGGTCCTACGAGCAGTACTTC.

The table lists this clone with a count of one. The chain couples TRBV5-4 to TRBJ2-1, with a tentative D call TRBD1 (5 bases). The V and J ends lost 0 bases and 7 bases respectively, with 14 bases between them. The germline gives CDR1 SGHNT, CDR2 YYREEE (reference sequence). The length of the CDR3 is 15 residues. The CDR3 loop reads CASSLEVGVRNEQFF. DNA for the CDR3: TGTGCCAGCAGCTTGGAAGTAGGGGTCAGGAATGAGCAGTTCTTC.

The V and J genes are TRBV10-3 and TRBJ2-1, with 12 bases that match TRBD2. The CDR3 spans 16 residues. The V gene's germline CDR1 is ENHRY and CDR2 SYGVKD. Trimming at V came to 9 bases and at J to 7 bases, leaving 13 bases not matched to a gene. The CDR3, as DNA: TGTGCCATTCGGACTAGCGGGAAGGAATTGGGTAATGAGCAGTTCTTC. Translated, it gives CAIRTSGKELGNEQFF.